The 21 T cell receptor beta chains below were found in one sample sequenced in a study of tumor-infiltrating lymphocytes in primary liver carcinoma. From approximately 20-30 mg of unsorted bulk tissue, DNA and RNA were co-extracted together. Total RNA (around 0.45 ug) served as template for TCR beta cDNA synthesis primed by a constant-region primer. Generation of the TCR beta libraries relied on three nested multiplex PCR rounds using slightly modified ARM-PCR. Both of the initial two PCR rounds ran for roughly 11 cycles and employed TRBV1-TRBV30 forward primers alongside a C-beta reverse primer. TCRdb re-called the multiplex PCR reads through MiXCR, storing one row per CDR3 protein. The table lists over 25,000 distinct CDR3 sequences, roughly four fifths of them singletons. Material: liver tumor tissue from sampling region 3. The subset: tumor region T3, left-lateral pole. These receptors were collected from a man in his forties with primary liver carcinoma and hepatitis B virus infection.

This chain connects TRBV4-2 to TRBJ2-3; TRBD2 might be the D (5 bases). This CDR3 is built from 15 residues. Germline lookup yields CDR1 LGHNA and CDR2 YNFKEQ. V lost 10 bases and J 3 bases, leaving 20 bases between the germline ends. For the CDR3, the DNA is TGTGCCAACAACCAAGAGAAGGGAGCGACAGATACGCAGTATTTT. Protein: CANNQEKGATDTQYF.

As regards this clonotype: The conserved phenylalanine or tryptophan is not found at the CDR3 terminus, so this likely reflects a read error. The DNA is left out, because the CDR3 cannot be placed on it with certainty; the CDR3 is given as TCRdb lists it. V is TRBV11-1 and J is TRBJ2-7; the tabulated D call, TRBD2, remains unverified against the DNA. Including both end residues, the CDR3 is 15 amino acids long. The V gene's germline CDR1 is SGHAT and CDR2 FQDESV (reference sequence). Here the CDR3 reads CASSLGGLAGLLHYL.

The CDR3 DNA reads TGTGCCAGCAGCTTAACGGGTCTCGGGACTAGCGGGAACACCGGGGAGCTGTTTTTT. Translated, it gives CASSLTGLGTSGNTGELFF. The chain joins TRBV7-3 to TRBJ2-2, with 11 bases aligning to TRBD2. With V trimmed by 0 bases and J by 1 base, 7 bases remained unmatched. Germline CDR1 reads SGHTA; CDR2 reads FQGTGA. This CDR3 comprises 19 residues.

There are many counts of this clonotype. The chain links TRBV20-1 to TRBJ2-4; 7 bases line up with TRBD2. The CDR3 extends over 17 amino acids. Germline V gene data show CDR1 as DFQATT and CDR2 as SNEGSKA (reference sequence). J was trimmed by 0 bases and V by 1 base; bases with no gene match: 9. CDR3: CSARVASGALAKNIQYF. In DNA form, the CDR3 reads TGCAGTGCTAGAGTTGCGAGCGGGGCTCTAGCCAAAAACATTCAGTACTTC.

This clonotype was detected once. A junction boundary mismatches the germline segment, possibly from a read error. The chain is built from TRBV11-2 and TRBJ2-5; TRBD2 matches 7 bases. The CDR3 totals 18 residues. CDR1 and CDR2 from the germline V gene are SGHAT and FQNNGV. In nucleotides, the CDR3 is TGTACCAGCAGTAACGCCGGGACTAACGGGAGGTCCCAAGAGGCCCAGTACTTC. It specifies CTSSNAGTNGRSQEAQYF. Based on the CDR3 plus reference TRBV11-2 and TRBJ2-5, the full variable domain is EAGVAQSPRYKIIEKRQSVAFWCNPISGHATLYWYQQILGQGPKLLIQFQNNGVVDDSQLPKDRFSAERLKGVDSTLKIQPAKLEDSAVYLCTSSNAGTNGRSQEAQYFGPGTRLLVL.

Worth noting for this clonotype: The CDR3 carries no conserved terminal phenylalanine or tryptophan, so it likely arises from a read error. CDR3 amino acids: CACSKPHRTYEQYS. The CDR3 DNA is TGCGCCTGCAGTAAGCCTCACCGAACCTACGAGCAGTACTCC. The chain combines TRBV10-2 with TRBJ2-7; D unclear. Germline-derived CDR1 and CDR2 are WSHSY and SAAADI. The CDR3 sequence is 14 residues long.

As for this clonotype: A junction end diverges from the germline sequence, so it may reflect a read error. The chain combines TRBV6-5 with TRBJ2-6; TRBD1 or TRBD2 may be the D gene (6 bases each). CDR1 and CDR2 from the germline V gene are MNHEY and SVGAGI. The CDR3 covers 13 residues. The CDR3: CASTKWGAKVPTF. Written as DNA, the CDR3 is TGTGCCAGCACCAAGTGGGGGGCCAAGGTCCCGACTTTC.

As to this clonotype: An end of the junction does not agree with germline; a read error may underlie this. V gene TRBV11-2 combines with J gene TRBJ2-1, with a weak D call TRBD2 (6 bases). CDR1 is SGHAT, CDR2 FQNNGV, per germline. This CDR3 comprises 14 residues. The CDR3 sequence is CTSSLYRLVSVQIF. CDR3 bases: TGTACTAGCAGCTTATACCGGCTAGTTAGTGTGCAGATCTTC.

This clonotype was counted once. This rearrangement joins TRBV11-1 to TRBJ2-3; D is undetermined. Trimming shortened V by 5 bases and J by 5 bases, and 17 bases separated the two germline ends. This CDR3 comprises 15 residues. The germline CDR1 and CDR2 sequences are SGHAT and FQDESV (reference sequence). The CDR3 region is CASSEGGDLIDTQYF. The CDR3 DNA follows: TGTGCCAGCAGCGAAGGCGGAGATTTGATAGATACGCAGTATTTT.

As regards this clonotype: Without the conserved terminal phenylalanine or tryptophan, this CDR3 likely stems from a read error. In nucleotides, the CDR3 is TGTGCCAGCAGCCAAGGGAAGGGGTCGGTACAGCTTAGCAATCAGCCCCAGCATATT. Translated: CASSQGKGSVQLSNQPQHI. The gene calls are TRBV4-2 and TRBJ1-5; D might be TRBD1 (5 bases). Trimming shortened V by 1 base and J by 0 bases, and 19 bases separated the two germline ends. This CDR3 is built from 19 residues. Germline values: CDR1 LGHNA, CDR2 YNFKEQ.

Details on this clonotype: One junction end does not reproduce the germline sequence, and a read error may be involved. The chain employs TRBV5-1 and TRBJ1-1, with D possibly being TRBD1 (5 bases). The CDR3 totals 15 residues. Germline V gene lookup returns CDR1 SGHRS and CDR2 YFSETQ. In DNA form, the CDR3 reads TGTGCCAGCAGCTCCGCCGGGGCCCGGAGCACTGAAGCTTTCTTT. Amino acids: CASSSAGARSTEAFF. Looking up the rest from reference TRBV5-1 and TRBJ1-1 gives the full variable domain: KAGVTQTPRYLIKTRGQQVTLSCSPISGHRSVSWYQQTPGQGLQFLFEYFSETQRNKGNFPGRFSGRQFSNSRSEMNVSTLELGDSALYLCASSSAGARSTEAFFGQGTRLTVV.

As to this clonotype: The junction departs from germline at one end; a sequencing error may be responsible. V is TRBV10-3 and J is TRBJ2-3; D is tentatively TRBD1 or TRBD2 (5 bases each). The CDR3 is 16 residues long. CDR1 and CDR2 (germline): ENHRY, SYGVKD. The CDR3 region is CAISRDYRWGTDTQYF. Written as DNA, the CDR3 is TGTGCCATCAGCCGAGACTACCGATGGGGCACAGATACGCAATATTTT.

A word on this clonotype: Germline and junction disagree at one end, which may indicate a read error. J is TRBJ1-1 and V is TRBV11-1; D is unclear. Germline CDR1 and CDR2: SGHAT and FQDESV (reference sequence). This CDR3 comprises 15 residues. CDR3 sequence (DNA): TGTACCAGCAGCGCCGGACTCAGTGTGATCACTAAAGCTTTCTTT. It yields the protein CTSSAGLSVITKAFF.

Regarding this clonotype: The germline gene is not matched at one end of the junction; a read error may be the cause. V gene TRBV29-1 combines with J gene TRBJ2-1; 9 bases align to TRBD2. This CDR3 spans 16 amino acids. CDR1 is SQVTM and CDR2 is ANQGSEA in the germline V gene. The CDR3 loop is CGVEGLAGDVYNERFF. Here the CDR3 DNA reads TGCGGCGTTGAGGGGTTAGCGGGAGATGTGTACAACGAGCGGTTCTTC.

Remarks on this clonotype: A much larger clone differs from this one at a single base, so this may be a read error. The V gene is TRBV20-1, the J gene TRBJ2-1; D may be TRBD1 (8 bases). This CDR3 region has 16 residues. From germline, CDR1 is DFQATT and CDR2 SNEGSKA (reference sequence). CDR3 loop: CTAQDRGKGSGIEQFF. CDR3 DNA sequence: TGCACTGCTCAAGACAGGGGAAAGGGAAGCGGGATCGAGCAGTTCTTC.

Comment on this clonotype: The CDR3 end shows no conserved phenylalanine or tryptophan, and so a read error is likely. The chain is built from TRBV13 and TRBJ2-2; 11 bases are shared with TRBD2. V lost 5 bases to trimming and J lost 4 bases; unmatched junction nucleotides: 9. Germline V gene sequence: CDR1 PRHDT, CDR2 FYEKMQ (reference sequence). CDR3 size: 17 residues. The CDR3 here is CASSPRGLAGGTGELFL. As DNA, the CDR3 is TGTGCCAGCAGCCCGAGAGGACTAGCGGGTGGCACCGGGGAGCTGTTTTTA.

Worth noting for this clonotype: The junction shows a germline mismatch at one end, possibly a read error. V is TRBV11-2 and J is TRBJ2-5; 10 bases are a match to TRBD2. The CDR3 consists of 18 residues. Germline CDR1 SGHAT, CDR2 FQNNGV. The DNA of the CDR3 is TGTGCCAACAGCTTAGATCCGTGGTCTAGCGGGAGAGGGGGGACCCAGTACTTC. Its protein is CANSLDPWSSGRGGTQYF.

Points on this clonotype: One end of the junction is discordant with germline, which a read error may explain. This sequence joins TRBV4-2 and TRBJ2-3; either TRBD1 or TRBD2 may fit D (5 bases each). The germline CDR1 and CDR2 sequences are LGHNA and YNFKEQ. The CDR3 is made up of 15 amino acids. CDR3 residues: CASSQEEEVTDTQYF. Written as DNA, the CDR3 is TGTGCCAGCAGCCAAGAGGAGGAAGTGACAGATACGCAATATTTT.

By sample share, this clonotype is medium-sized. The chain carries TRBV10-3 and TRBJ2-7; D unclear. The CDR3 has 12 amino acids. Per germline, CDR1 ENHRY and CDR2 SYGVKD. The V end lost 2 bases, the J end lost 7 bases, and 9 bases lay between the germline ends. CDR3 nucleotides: TGTGCCATCAGTGAGAAGATGGGGGAGCAGTACTTC. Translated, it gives CAISEKMGEQYF.

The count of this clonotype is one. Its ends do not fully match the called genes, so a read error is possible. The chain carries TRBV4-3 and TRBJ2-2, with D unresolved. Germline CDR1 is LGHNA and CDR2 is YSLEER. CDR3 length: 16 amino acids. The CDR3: CVSSQNLEGNLRELFF. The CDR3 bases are TGCGTCAGCAGCCAAAACCTAGAAGGAAACCTCAGGGAGCTGTTTTTT.

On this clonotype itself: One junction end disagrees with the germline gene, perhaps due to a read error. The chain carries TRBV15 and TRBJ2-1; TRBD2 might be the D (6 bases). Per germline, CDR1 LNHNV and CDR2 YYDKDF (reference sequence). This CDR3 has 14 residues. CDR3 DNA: TGTGCCACCACCAGAGATGGGGGGAAGAATGAGCAGTTCTTC. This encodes CATTRDGGKNEQFF. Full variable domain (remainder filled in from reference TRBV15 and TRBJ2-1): DAMVIQNPRYQVTQFGKPVTLSCSQTLNHNVMYWYQQKSSQAPKLLFHYYDKDFNNEADTPDNFQSRRPNTSFCFLDIRSPGLGDTAMYLCATTRDGGKNEQFFGPGTRLTVL.